This T cell receptor beta chain was captured in a study of CD8+CD57+ T cells in acquired aplastic anemia. The CDR3 covers 15 residues. The germline gives CDR1 MNHEY, CDR2 SVGAGI. Trimming cost V 0 bases and J 1 base, with 7 bases left between them. TCR beta VDJ and CDR3 profiling used genomic DNA as template. TCRdb re-analysed the reads in MiXCR, keeping a single row per CDR3 protein. The sample lists 150,000 to 200,000 distinct CDR3 sequences, less than 65% occurring once. This clonotype was observed a few times. A much bigger clone sits one base away, suggesting this may be a read error. The conserved final phenylalanine or tryptophan is absent from the CDR3, which likely points to a read error.

The chain couples TRBV6-5 to TRBJ1-5; D is unresolved. The sample consisted of sorted CD4+, CD8+, or CD8+CD57+ T cells (not recorded which) from PBMCs. The clonotype originates from a human donor with severe aplastic anemia or a healthy control (not recorded which). DNA for the CDR3: TGTGCCAGCAGTTACTCCTCGGAGAGCAATCAGCCCCAGCATTCT. Encoded protein: CASSYSSESNQPQHS.